This TCR beta chain was sequenced for a study of shared clonotypes between healthy human individuals. Splitting of CD4+ cells produced CD45RA+ naive and CD45RA-negative memory subsets. There are 14 residues in the CDR3. V was trimmed by 10 bases and J by 4 bases, leaving 17 bases between them. CDR1 is SNHLY, CDR2 FYNNEI, per germline. Clones were read by immunoSEQ multiplex PCR, and TCRdb kept only the in-frame ones, dropping some. The sample contains some 900,000 clones, over 60% of which appear only once. This TCR was recovered from a man between 18 and 35 years old in good health. The chain carries TRBV2 and TRBJ2-1; D gene uncertain. The sequencing sample was made of memory CD4+ T cells sorted from blood. The subset here: CD45RA-negative fraction. The CDR3 spells CATRTLSPYNEQFF. For the CDR3, the DNA is TGTGCCACGCGGACCCTATCCCCGTACAATGAGCAGTTCTTC. Based on the CDR3 plus reference TRBV2 and TRBJ2-1, the full variable domain is EPEVTQTPSHQVTQMGQEVILRCVPISNHLYFYWYRQILGQKVEFLVSFYNNEISEKSEIFDDQFSVERPDGSNFTLKIRSTKLEDSAMYFCATRTLSPYNEQFFGPGTRLTVL.